Listed below are T cell receptor beta chains from one sample, sequenced in a study of control samples from healthy donors and cancer patients. Method: immunoSEQ multiplex PCR; TCRdb's copy keeps in-frame clones and lacks some. Of 150,000 to 170,000 clones in the sample, around 95% were seen once. The sample taken for sequencing was blood. The receptors were sampled from a man aged 35-49 years in good health. Each CDR3 is given with its conserved first and last residue. A D gene is named only where the DNA matches it firmly. The size field is filled for only some rows; it gives once, few, many or a size class.

clone_size	v_call	d_call	j_call	cdr3_nt	cdr3_aa
.	TRBV19	TRBD1	TRBJ2-3	TGTGCCACCCGACAGGGGCCCCCAGATACGCAGTATTTT	CATRQGPPDTQYF
.	TRBV2	.	TRBJ1-6	TGTGCCAGCAGTGAAAGGAAACTGACCAATTCACCCCTCCACTTT	CASSERKLTNSPLHF
.	TRBV19	.	TRBJ1-1	TGTGCCAGTAAACCTGGGGTAGGGGCAAAGATTGAAGCTTTCTTT	CASKPGVGAKIEAFF
.	TRBV30	.	TRBJ1-4	TGTGCCTGGAGTGTAGCTGGCATTGGTAATGAAAAACTGTTTTTT	CAWSVAGIGNEKLFF
.	TRBV30	.	TRBJ2-7	TGTGGCTATTCGGGTCAAACCTCCTACGAGCAGTACTTC	CGYSGQTSYEQYF
.	TRBV18	.	TRBJ2-3	TGTGCCAGCTCTGGGACTTATAGCACAGATACGCAGTATTTT	CASSGTYSTDTQYF
.	TRBV10-2	TRBD2	TRBJ2-5	TGCGCCAGCACCTACGTTCTAGCGGAGAGGTCCGAGACCCAGTACTTC	CASTYVLAERSETQYF
.	TRBV5-5	.	TRBJ1-1	TGTGCCAGCAGCTTTTTTGGGCAAGGGGCCACTGAAGCTTTCTTT	CASSFFGQGATEAFF
.	TRBV19	.	TRBJ1-2	TGTGCCAGTACCTCGGGGATGGATGGCTACACCTTC	CASTSGMDGYTF
.	TRBV24-1	.	TRBJ2-1	TGTGCCACCAGTGATGAGACAAATAGACCCAATGAGCAGTTCTTC	CATSDETNRPNEQFF
few	TRBV14	.	TRBJ2-3	TGTGCCAGCAGCCAAGATCTTGCGGCCCGAACGCAGTATTTT	CASSQDLAARTQYF
.	TRBV2	.	TRBJ2-7	TGTGCCAGCAGTGGGGCAGAGCGCTCCTACGAGCAGTACTTC	CASSGAERSYEQYF
.	TRBV21-1	.	TRBJ1-1	TGTGCCAATCCCCCCCGCAGACACACTGAAGCTTTCTTT	CANPPRRHTEAFF
.	TRBV5-5	.	TRBJ2-2	TGTGCCAGCGGCTACAGGGATACCGGGGAGCTGTTTTTT	CASGYRDTGELFF
.	TRBV19	TRBD1	TRBJ1-2	TGTGCCAGTAGTCCGGGACAGAGCTATGGCTACACCTTC	CASSPGQSYGYTF
.	TRBV19	.	TRBJ2-3	TGTGCCAGTAGTATAGAGGGGACTAGCACAGATACGCAGTATTTT	CASSIEGTSTDTQYF
.	TRBV5-5	.	TRBJ1-5	TGTGCCAGCAGCCCGGTCCCGGGGGTGGAGCAGCCCCAGCATTTT	CASSPVPGVEQPQHF
once	TRBV6-2/TRBV6-3	.	TRBJ1-5	TGTGCCAGCAGTTACGCATTTTCAGGGTACAATCAGCCCCAGCATTTT	CASSYAFSGYNQPQHF
.	TRBV19	.	TRBJ1-5	TGTGCCAGTAGTATAGAGGGTAATCAGCCCCAGCATTTT	CASSIEGNQPQHF
.	TRBV19	TRBD1	TRBJ2-6	TGTGCCAGTAGTATGTCCGGGACAGGGATCGGGGCCAACGTCCTGACTTTC	CASSMSGTGIGANVLTF